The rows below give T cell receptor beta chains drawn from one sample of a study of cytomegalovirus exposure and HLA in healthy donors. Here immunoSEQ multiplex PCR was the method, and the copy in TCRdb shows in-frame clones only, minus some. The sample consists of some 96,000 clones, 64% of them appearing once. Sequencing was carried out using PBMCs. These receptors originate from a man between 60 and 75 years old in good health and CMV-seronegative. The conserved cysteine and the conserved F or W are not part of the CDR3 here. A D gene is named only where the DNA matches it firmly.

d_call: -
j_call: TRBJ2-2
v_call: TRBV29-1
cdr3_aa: SVVSGTGELF

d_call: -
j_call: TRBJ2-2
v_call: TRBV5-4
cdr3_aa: ASSGPGGGKGGTGELF

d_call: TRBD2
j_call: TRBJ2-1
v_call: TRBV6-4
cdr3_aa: ASSELAGGNNEQF

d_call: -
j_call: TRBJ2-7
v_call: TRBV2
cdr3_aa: ASSANREPIYEQY

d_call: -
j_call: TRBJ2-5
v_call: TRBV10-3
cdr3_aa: AISELKGQETQY

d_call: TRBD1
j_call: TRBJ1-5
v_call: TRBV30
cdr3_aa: AWSSADRKSNQPQH

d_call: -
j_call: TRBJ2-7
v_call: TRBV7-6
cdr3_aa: ASSLGSGTYEQY

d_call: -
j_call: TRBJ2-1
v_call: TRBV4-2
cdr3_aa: ASSPRAGPYNEQF

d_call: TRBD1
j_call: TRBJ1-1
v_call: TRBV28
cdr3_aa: ASRVQGEYTEAF

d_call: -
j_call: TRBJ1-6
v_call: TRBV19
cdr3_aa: ASNLGTSNSPLH

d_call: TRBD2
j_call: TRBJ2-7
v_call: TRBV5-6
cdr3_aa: ASTRGGNEQY

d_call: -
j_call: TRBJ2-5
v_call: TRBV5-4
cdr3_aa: ASSETSRRETQY

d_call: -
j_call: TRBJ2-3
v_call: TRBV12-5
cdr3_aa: ASNIGTDTQY

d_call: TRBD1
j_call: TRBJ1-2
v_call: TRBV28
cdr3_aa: ASSTGVVGYGYT

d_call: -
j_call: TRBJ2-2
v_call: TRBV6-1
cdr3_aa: ASSAPGLPVGTGELF

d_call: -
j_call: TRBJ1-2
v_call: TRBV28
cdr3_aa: ASSFGYGYT

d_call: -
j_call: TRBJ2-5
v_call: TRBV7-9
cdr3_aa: ASSSDRWGRGWETQY

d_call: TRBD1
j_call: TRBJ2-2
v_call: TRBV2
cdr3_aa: ASSEALGRGTTRAGELF

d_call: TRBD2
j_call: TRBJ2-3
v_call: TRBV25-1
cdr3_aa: ASNRGLAGDTDTQY

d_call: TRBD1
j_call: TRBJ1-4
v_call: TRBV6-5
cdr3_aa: ASSESWTGLKLF

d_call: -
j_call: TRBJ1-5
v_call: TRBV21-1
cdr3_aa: ASSLPGQGPPQPQH

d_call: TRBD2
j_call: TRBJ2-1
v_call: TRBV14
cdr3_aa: ASSQRRGLALF